This T cell receptor (beta chain) was captured by sequencing in a study of shared clonotypes between healthy human individuals. Study observations and caveats: Among non-shared clonotypes, generation probabilities were lower than among those shared by all four donors.

Partitioning of CD4+ cells yielded a CD45RA+ naive subset and a CD45RA-negative memory subset. Worth noting for this clone: Its specificity is not known.

Every subset had its genomic DNA shared out evenly among several immunoSEQ plates. Data came from immunoSEQ multiplex PCR; TCRdb stores just in-frame clones and leaves some out. The sample comprises under 1,900,000 clones, 98% of which are singletons, and 0.36% rests with the top ten. Germline values: CDR1 MNHNY, CDR2 SVGAGI (reference sequence). This CDR3 has 14 amino acids. Trimming at V came to 2 bases and at J to 5 bases, leaving 4 bases not matched to a gene. The sequenced material came from naive CD4+ T cells sorted from blood. Subset defined: CD45RA+ positively selected. The TCR was taken from a man aged 25 to 40 in good health. The chain combines TRBV6-6 with TRBJ2-7, with 9 bases fitting TRBD1. The DNA for the CDR3 is TGTGCCAGCAGTTACAGGGACAGGGTCGACGAGCAGTACTTC. Protein: CASSYRDRVDEQYF.